The 27 T cell receptor beta chains presented below share a single source sample, sequenced in a study of glioma-infiltrating T cells after dendritic cell vaccination. Time point: after dendritic cell vaccination, including at tumor progression/relapse. Generated by immunoSEQ multiplex PCR, the TCRdb table keeps only in-frame clones and is missing some. The profile shows roughly 60,000 clones, around nine tenths of them singletons. The sequencing used blood, collected after dendritic cell vaccination. Receptors were obtained from a human donor with glioblastoma.

This clone came up once. The CDR3 is CASSHDGTSWAETQYF. CDR3 nucleotides: TGCGCCAGCAGCCACGATGGGACTAGTTGGGCAGAGACCCAGTACTTC. The rearrangement uses TRBV4-1 and TRBJ2-5; 8 bases are a match to TRBD2. The CDR3 runs to 16 residues. The germline CDR1 and CDR2 sequences are MGHRA and YSYEKL. V gave up 3 bases and J gave up 4 bases; unmatched junction bases: 10.

As DNA, the CDR3 is TGCGCCAGCAGCTCGGGACGGGGACAGATAACCGGGGAGCTGTTTTTT. Protein: CASSSGRGQITGELFF. The J gene is TRBJ2-2, the V gene TRBV5-1, with 7 bases lining up with TRBD1. From germline, CDR1 is SGHRS and CDR2 YFSETQ. There are 16 residues in the CDR3. Trimming at V came to 3 bases and at J to 5 bases, leaving 10 bases not matched to a gene.

The chain is built from TRBV5-4 and TRBJ1-2; D possibly corresponds to TRBD1 (6 bases). The CDR3 consists of 15 residues. Between the trimmed V and J ends, which lost 1 base and 2 bases, there was a span of 12 bases. Germline CDR1 reads SGHNT; CDR2 reads YYREEE (reference sequence). CDR3 nucleotide sequence: TGTGCCAGCAGCTTGAGGGCAGGGGCGAACTATGGCTACACCTTC. This encodes CASSLRAGANYGYTF.

The chain joins TRBV4-2 to TRBJ2-7; D is unclear. V shed 2 bases and J shed 3 bases, with 14 bases lying between them. This CDR3 contains 15 residues. The germline gives CDR1 LGHNA, CDR2 YNFKEQ. CDR3 bases: TGTGCCAGCAGCCAATCTGGAACCCCTAGCTACGAGCAGTACTTC. Residues: CASSQSGTPSYEQYF.

This clone turned up a few times. CDR3 DNA: TGTGCCAGCAGTCGGACTAGCGGGGGCTACGAGCAGTACTTC. This sequence encodes CASSRTSGGYEQYF. The chain joins TRBV6-4 to TRBJ2-7; 13 bases map to TRBD2. With V trimmed by 5 bases and J by 3 bases, 1 base remained unmatched. This CDR3 contains 14 residues. Germline values: CDR1 MRHNA, CDR2 SNTAGT.

The chain links TRBV4-1 to TRBJ1-1; D uncertain. Trimming cost V 0 bases and J 2 bases, with 16 bases left between them. Germline CDR1 and CDR2: MGHRA and YSYEKL. The CDR3 runs 17 residues. The chain's CDR3 is CASSQDELGPINTEAFF. The CDR3 nucleotides are TGCGCCAGCAGCCAAGATGAGCTCGGTCCGATAAACACTGAAGCTTTCTTT.

The V gene is TRBV7-2, the J gene TRBJ1-5; 7 bases are a match to TRBD1. There are 19 residues in the CDR3. Per germline, CDR1 SGHTA and CDR2 FQGNSA. V was clipped by 5 bases and J by 0 bases; unmatched bases: 16. In DNA form, the CDR3 reads TGTGCCAGCAGCGGACCCGGGGCAGGGGGGTCGAGTAGCAATCAGCCCCAGCATTTT. Encoded protein: CASSGPGAGGSSSNQPQHF.

This sequence joins TRBV4-3 and TRBJ2-1, with 8 bases aligning to TRBD1. With 4 bases clipped from V and 8 bases from J, the junction kept 19 bases outside the gene matches. Per the germline V gene, CDR1 is LGHNA and CDR2 is YSLEER. There are 18 residues in the CDR3. The CDR3 sequence: CASSLQSRTGPRSDEQFF. The CDR3 DNA follows: TGCGCCAGCAGCCTACAATCACGGACAGGGCCCCGTTCGGATGAGCAGTTCTTC.

Worth noting for this clone: A read error may account for a junction end that differs from germline. The same CDR3 also results from other DNA sequences found in this sample. The rearrangement joins TRBV2 to TRBJ1-4, with 9 positions matching TRBD1. The germline CDR1 and CDR2 sequences are SNHLY and FYNNEI. The CDR3 has 15 amino acids. CDR3 nucleotide sequence: TGTGCCAGCAGTGGCTCGACAGGGGGGAGTGAAAAGCTGTTTTTT. Encoded protein: CASSGSTGGSEKLFF.

The V and J genes are TRBV12-5 and TRBJ1-1, with TRBD1 as a possible D gene (5 bases). The germline V gene has CDR1 LGHNT and CDR2 FRNRAP. The CDR3 sequence is 13 residues long. The V end was cut by 6 bases, the J end by 9 bases, with 17 bases between. The CDR3 protein is CASGTSAGVKAFF. CDR3 sequence (DNA): TGTGCTAGTGGCACCTCGGCGGGGGTAAAAGCTTTCTTT.

The chain carries TRBV10-3 and TRBJ1-6; D gene unclear. Germline V lookup: CDR1 ENHRY, CDR2 SYGVKD. CDR3 length equals 15 residues. The ends were cut back, 6 bases at V and 8 bases at J, with 17 bases in the middle. The CDR3 DNA reads TGTGCCATCAGGTTTAAGGGAGACTTCGATTCACCCCTCCACTTT. This sequence encodes CAIRFKGDFDSPLHF.

V usage is TRBV5-1 and J usage is TRBJ2-2; 8 bases map to TRBD1. The V gene's germline CDR1 is SGHRS and CDR2 YFSETQ. Trimming cost V 3 bases and J 3 bases; bases outside gene matches: 4. There are 15 residues in the CDR3. In nucleotides, the CDR3 is TGCGCCAGCAGCTCGCGACAGGGGCACACCGGGGAGCTGTTTTTT. Its translation is CASSSRQGHTGELFF.

The chain recombines TRBV6-5 with TRBJ1-1; 7 bases agree with TRBD1. This CDR3 has 14 amino acids. J was trimmed by 4 bases and V by 5 bases; bases with no gene match: 7. CDR1 is MNHEY, CDR2 SVGAGI, per germline. This CDR3 is CASSADQGGTEAFF. The CDR3 DNA sequence: TGTGCCAGCAGTGCAGATCAGGGGGGCACTGAAGCTTTCTTT.

This clone was observed once. V and J are TRBV12-5 and TRBJ2-4, with 7 bases that match TRBD1. Germline V gene lookup returns CDR1 LGHNT and CDR2 FRNRAP. The CDR3 has 13 amino acids. V lost 3 bases, J lost 7 bases, and 3 bases stayed unmatched. The CDR3 region is CASGLGGGNIQYF. The CDR3 nucleotides read TGTGCTAGTGGTTTAGGGGGCGGGAACATTCAGTACTTC.

This clone was picked up one time. V is TRBV29-1 and J is TRBJ2-7; maybe TRBD2 (6 bases). This CDR3 region has 20 residues. In germline, CDR1 is SQVTM, CDR2 ANQGSEA. V dropped 7 bases and J dropped 3 bases, with 37 bases sitting between them. The CDR3 DNA reads as TGCAGCGCCCAGACTAGTTTTTTGATGGCAGGTGCCCGTGGCTACTACGAGCAGTACTTC. Its protein product is CSAQTSFLMAGARGYYEQYF.

This clone came up once. The genes are TRBV27 and TRBJ2-6; TRBD1 is a possible D gene (6 bases). Trimming cost V 6 bases and J 0 bases, with 15 bases left between them. Germline V lookup: CDR1 MNHEY, CDR2 SMNVEV (reference sequence). The CDR3 contains 17 residues. CDR3 region: CASSPDRWSSGANVLTF. Here the CDR3 DNA reads TGTGCCAGCAGCCCCGACAGGTGGAGCTCTGGGGCCAACGTCCTGACTTTC. The complete variable domain, with remaining parts taken from reference TRBV27 and TRBJ2-6, reads EAQVTQNPRYLITVTGKKLTVTCSQNMNHEYMSWYRQDPGLGLRQIYYSMNVEVTDKGDVPEGYKVSRKEKRNFPLILESPSPNQTSLYFCASSPDRWSSGANVLTFGAGSRLTVL.

This clone was observed a single time. This chain connects TRBV30 to TRBJ2-5; 7 nucleotides align to TRBD1. Germline-derived CDR1 and CDR2 are GTSNPN and SVGIG (reference sequence). V lost 1 base to trimming and J lost 4 bases; unmatched junction nucleotides: 0. This CDR3 comprises 12 residues. The CDR3 DNA reads TGTGCCTGGAGTGGACAGGGAGAGACCCAGTACTTC. It codes for CAWSGQGETQYF. Drawing the rest from reference TRBV30 and TRBJ2-5, the complete variable domain is SQTIHQWPATLVQPVGSPLSLECTVEGTSNPNLYWYRQAAGRGLQLLFYSVGIGQISSEVPQNLSASRPQDRQFILSSKKLLLSDSGFYLCAWSGQGETQYFGPGTRLLVL.

The V gene is TRBV7-9, the J gene TRBJ2-5; maybe TRBD2 (6 bases). V was shortened by 1 base and J by 5 bases, with 11 bases between the two germline ends. The CDR3 is made up of 14 amino acids. Germline lookup yields CDR1 SEHNR and CDR2 FQNEAQ (reference sequence). CDR3 nucleotides: TGTGCCAGCAGCTTAGTCCTTGCGGGGGAGACCCAGTACTTC. Translation: CASSLVLAGETQYF.

This chain connects TRBV9 to TRBJ2-1; 8 positions match TRBD2. V dropped 4 bases and J dropped 7; count of bases not matched to a gene: 7. The CDR3 extends over 14 amino acids. The germline V gene has CDR1 SGDLS and CDR2 YYNGEE. CDR3 coding DNA: TGTGCCAGCAGCCCCGGGACTAGGGGAAATGAGCAGTTCTTC. This sequence encodes CASSPGTRGNEQFF. The complete variable domain, with remaining parts taken from reference TRBV9 and TRBJ2-1, reads DSGVTQTPKHLITATGQRVTLRCSPRSGDLSVYWYQQSLDQGLQFLIQYYNGEERAKGNILERFSAQQFPDLHSELNLSSLELGDSALYFCASSPGTRGNEQFFGPGTRLTVL.

The DNA for the CDR3 is TGTGCCAGCAGGAGGGGACAACTCAATGAAGCTTTCTTT. Translation: CASRRGQLNEAFF. The V and J genes are TRBV5-6 and TRBJ1-1, with D possibly being TRBD1 (6 bases). CDR3 length equals 13 residues. Per the germline V gene, CDR1 is SGHDT and CDR2 is YYEEEE. Trimming left V 5 bases short and J 7 bases short, with 15 bases between.

V and J are TRBV30 and TRBJ2-3; D unclear. The CDR3 covers 14 residues. Looked up from germline, CDR1 is GTSNPN and CDR2 is SVGIG (reference sequence). Trimming took 3 bases from V and 0 from J, leaving 10 bases between them. DNA of the CDR3: TGTGCCTGGAGCGCGGCAACAAGCACAGATACGCAGTATTTT. Translated: CAWSAATSTDTQYF.

The J gene is TRBJ1-5, the V gene TRBV19; 7 bases agree with TRBD1. Germline V CDR1 and CDR2: LNHDA, SQIVND (reference sequence). V shed 5 bases and J 1 base; nucleotides not matched to a gene: 11. This CDR3 is built from 17 residues. The CDR3 loop reads CASSSGRDSLSNQPQHF. The CDR3 nucleotides are TGTGCCAGTAGTTCTGGACGGGACAGTCTAAGCAATCAGCCCCAGCATTTT.

The rearrangement uses TRBV2 and TRBJ2-3, with 7 bases that match TRBD1. The germline gives CDR1 SNHLY, CDR2 FYNNEI. The J segment lost 1 base and the V segment lost 6 bases, leaving 4 bases of the junction unmatched. This CDR3 is 14 amino acids long. The CDR3 DNA follows: TGTGCCAGCAGCGCCGGGACAGGCACAGATACGCAGTATTTT. Protein sequence: CASSAGTGTDTQYF.

This clone was observed a handful of times. The chain couples TRBV6-1 to TRBJ1-1; 7 nucleotides match TRBD1. Germline CDR1 reads MNHNS; CDR2 reads SASEGT. V was pared by 7 bases and J by 0 bases, with 5 bases of the junction left unmatched. The CDR3 sequence is 14 residues long. CDR3: CASKTGEVNTEAFF. For the CDR3, the DNA is TGTGCCAGCAAAACAGGGGAAGTGAACACTGAAGCTTTCTTT.

J is TRBJ1-5 and V is TRBV6-1; D is unresolved. V dropped 7 bases and J dropped 4 bases, with 17 bases sitting between them. Germline V gene data show CDR1 as MNHNS and CDR2 as SASEGT. The CDR3 loop spans 15 amino acids. The CDR3 reads CASTEAMTLNQPQHF. The CDR3 coding sequence is TGTGCCAGCACCGAGGCCATGACTCTTAATCAGCCCCAGCATTTT.

V and J are TRBV4-1 and TRBJ1-5; 10 bases fit TRBD1. Germline loops: CDR1 MGHRA, CDR2 YSYEKL. This CDR3 has 15 amino acids. The V gene end was trimmed by 4 bases and the J gene end by 7 bases; junction bases not matched to a gene: 7. The CDR3 DNA follows: TGCGCCAGCAGCCGGGACAGGGGAGGAGAGCAGCCCCAGCATTTT. It specifies CASSRDRGGEQPQHF.

The V call is TRBV29-1, the J call TRBJ2-4; D gene unclear. Trimming removed 4 bases at V and 5 bases at J, with 12 bases between. This CDR3 contains 13 residues. Germline lookup yields CDR1 SQVTM and CDR2 ANQGSEA. The CDR3, as DNA: TGCAGCGTTGGGGCAGTTCAGGAAAACATTCAGTACTTC. Its translation is CSVGAVQENIQYF.